What follows describes a single T cell receptor beta chain. PCR primers comprised 60 Vbeta and 13 Jbeta primers. The data were produced by immunoSEQ multiplex PCR, yet TCRdb's version contains in-frame clones alone and is incomplete. The sample has roughly 180,000 clones, 85% seen once. This specimen belongs to a study of cytomegalovirus exposure and HLA in healthy donors. Trimming pared 6 bases from V and 3 bases from J, leaving 9 bases between. This CDR3 has 13 residues. Looked up from germline, CDR1 is MDHEN and CDR2 is SYDVKM. Input material: PBMCs. The clonotype was recovered from a boy between 2 and 10 years old in good health and CMV-seronegative. This chain joins TRBV28 and TRBJ1-5; no clear D. Written as DNA, the CDR3 is TGTGCCAGCAGGAACATAGCCAATCAGCCCCAGCATTTT. Its translation is CASRNIANQPQHF.